The source of this T cell receptor beta chain is a study of cytomegalovirus exposure and HLA in healthy donors. Primers: 60 Vbeta forward and 13 Jbeta reverse. Clones were sequenced by immunoSEQ multiplex PCR, and TCRdb holds only the in-frame ones, with some missing. The table includes about 160,000 clones, roughly four fifths detected once. The sequence came from a woman aged 18-30 years in good health and CMV-seronegative. Material: PBMCs.

The CDR3 nucleotides are TGTGCCAGCAGCAGGGGACAGCTTAACTATGGCTACACCTTC. This translates into CASSRGQLNYGYTF. V usage is TRBV2 and J usage is TRBJ1-2; TRBD1 agrees at 7 bases. Germline CDR1 reads SNHLY; CDR2 reads FYNNEI. This CDR3 comprises 14 residues. Trimming cost V 6 bases and J 1 base; bases outside gene matches: 5.